The 29 T cell receptor beta chains reported below all come from one sample, sequenced in a study of cytomegalovirus exposure and HLA in healthy donors. Researchers ran the PCR with 60 Vbeta and 13 Jbeta primers. The protocol was immunoSEQ multiplex PCR, while the TCRdb copy is restricted to in-frame clones and leaves out a portion. The sample has tens of thousands of clones, 60% to 75% seen once; the top ten hold 15% to 20%. The sample was PBMCs. Receptors were obtained from a woman between 35 and 50 years old in good health and CMV-seropositive.

This clone appeared a few times. The chain employs TRBV6-5 and TRBJ2-5, with 8 positions matching TRBD2. Germline trimming cut 1 base from V and 3 bases from J; bases unmatched to any gene: 4. Per the germline V gene, CDR1 is MNHEY and CDR2 is SVGAGI. The CDR3 sequence is 15 residues long. CDR3 coding DNA: TGTGCCAGCAGTTACTTGAGTAGCGGGGAAGAGACCCAGTACTTC. Its protein is CASSYLSSGEETQYF.

J is TRBJ1-2 and V is TRBV14, with 7 bases that match TRBD1. This CDR3 has 14 amino acids. The germline gives CDR1 SGHDN, CDR2 FVKESK. Trimming removed 5 bases from V and 1 base from J; junction bases left unmatched: 4. CDR3 in amino acids: CASSWGQLNYGYTF. As DNA, the CDR3 is TGTGCCAGCAGCTGGGGACAGCTTAACTATGGCTACACCTTC. Full variable domain (missing parts from reference TRBV14 and TRBJ1-2): EAGVTQFPSHSVIEKGQTVTLRCDPISGHDNLYWYRRVMGKEIKFLLHFVKESKQDESGMPNNRFLAERTGGTYSTLKVQPAELEDSGVYFCASSWGQLNYGYTFGSGTRLTVV.

This clone was seen a few times. V usage is TRBV18 and J usage is TRBJ1-2; TRBD1 aligns across 8 bases. The CDR3 loop spans 13 amino acids. V lost 4 bases, J lost 8 bases, and 6 bases stayed unmatched. The germline V gene has CDR1 KGHSH and CDR2 LQKENI. For the CDR3, the DNA is TGTGCCAGCTCACGCGAGACAGGGGAAGGCTACACCTTC. This codes for CASSRETGEGYTF.

The genes are TRBV2 and TRBJ1-6; D uncertain. CDR1 and CDR2 from the germline V gene are SNHLY and FYNNEI. This CDR3 has 10 amino acids. CDR3 residues: CAKLKSPLHF. CDR3 bases: TGTGCTAAGCTTAAGTCACCCCTCCACTTT.

The chain joins TRBV13 to TRBJ2-6; the D gene is possibly TRBD1 (6 bases). Germline CDR1 reads PRHDT; CDR2 reads FYEKMQ (reference sequence). Trimming stripped 6 bases from V and 4 bases from J, with 13 bases between. The CDR3 loop spans 15 amino acids. The chain's CDR3 is CASSPNRVGANVLTF. The DNA for the CDR3 is TGTGCCAGCAGTCCAAACAGGGTGGGGGCCAACGTCCTGACTTTC.

This clone occurred once. The CDR3 region has the DNA TGTGCCAGCAGCTTTGAGGGATTAACTAATTCACCCCTCCACTTT. This translates into CASSFEGLTNSPLHF. The rearrangement joins TRBV7-9 to TRBJ1-6; no definite D call. The CDR3 loop spans 15 amino acids. Looked up from germline, CDR1 is SEHNR and CDR2 is FQNEAQ (reference sequence). Trimming left V 3 bases short and J 6 bases short, with 12 bases between.

The chain combines TRBV28 with TRBJ2-7, with D possibly TRBD1 on 5 matching bases. Per the germline V gene, CDR1 is MDHEN and CDR2 is SYDVKM. This CDR3 region has 12 residues. The V and J ends lost 6 bases and 3 bases respectively, with 9 bases between them. Written as DNA, the CDR3 is TGTGCCAGCAGGGGCAGGGTCTACGAGCAGTACTTC. It codes for CASRGRVYEQYF.

This chain links TRBV5-1 with TRBJ1-1; possibly TRBD1 for D (5 bases). Trimming left V 4 bases short and J 3 bases short, with 10 bases between. This CDR3 region has 13 residues. Germline assignment: CDR1 SGHRS and CDR2 YFSETQ. The CDR3 nucleotides are TGCGCCAGCAGCGCGGACACTTACACTGAAGCTTTCTTT. Translation gives CASSADTYTEAFF.

The chain is built from TRBV6-5 and TRBJ1-1; TRBD1 agrees at 7 bases. Germline-derived CDR1 and CDR2 are MNHEY and SVGAGI. Trimming removed 6 bases from V and 0 bases from J; junction bases left unmatched: 4. The CDR3 is made up of 14 amino acids. Here the CDR3 DNA reads TGTGCCAGCAGATCGACAGGGTTGAACACTGAAGCTTTCTTT. This sequence encodes CASRSTGLNTEAFF.

The J gene is TRBJ1-5, the V gene TRBV4-3; 7 bases are shared with TRBD1. Germline lookup yields CDR1 LGHNA and CDR2 YSLEER. Trimming removed 0 bases from V and 0 bases from J; junction bases left unmatched: 11. The CDR3 has 19 amino acids. CDR3 residues: CASSQDWAQGENSNQPQHF. In DNA form, the CDR3 reads TGCGCCAGCAGCCAAGATTGGGCGCAGGGGGAGAATAGCAATCAGCCCCAGCATTTT.

This chain connects TRBV20-1 to TRBJ2-1, with D perhaps matching TRBD2 (6 bases). This CDR3 is built from 10 residues. V dropped 5 bases and J dropped 10 bases, with 9 bases sitting between them. Germline assignment: CDR1 DFQATT and CDR2 SNEGSKA (reference sequence). The CDR3 sequence: CSAYGGEQFF. As DNA, the CDR3 is TGCAGTGCTTACGGGGGAGAGCAGTTCTTC.

The chain uses TRBV7-6 and TRBJ1-1; no reliable D call. CDR1 and CDR2 from the germline V gene are SGHVS and FNYEAQ. The CDR3 covers 11 residues. The V and J ends lost 6 bases and 5 bases respectively, with 7 bases between them. In DNA form, the CDR3 reads TGTGCCAGCAGTCAGATAACTGAAGCTTTCTTT. It specifies CASSQITEAFF.

The chain couples TRBV30 to TRBJ1-6; TRBD1 aligns across 7 bases. The CDR3 totals 15 residues. Germline CDR1 GTSNPN, CDR2 SVGIG (reference sequence). V lost 0 bases, J lost 7 bases, and 6 bases stayed unmatched. CDR3 nucleotides: TGTGCCTGGAGTGTACCTGGACAGGAAAATTCACCCCTCCACTTT. Residues: CAWSVPGQENSPLHF.

The chain links TRBV28 to TRBJ1-5; the D is unclear. The CDR3 is made up of 14 amino acids. CDR1 is MDHEN and CDR2 is SYDVKM in the germline V gene. V gave up 5 bases and J gave up 3 bases, with 11 bases separating them. Written as DNA, the CDR3 is TGTGCCAGCAGTCTGGGAGGGTTCAATCAGCCCCAGCATTTT. Translated, it gives CASSLGGFNQPQHF.

J is TRBJ1-2 and V is TRBV6-1, with 10 bases fitting TRBD1. Unmatched junction bases numbered 8, after V lost 5 bases and J lost 5 bases. Germline CDR1 is MNHNS and CDR2 is SASEGT. The CDR3 is made up of 15 amino acids. CDR3 coding DNA: TGTGCCAGCAGTTCTACCGGGACAGGGGATTATGGCTACACCTTC. The encoded protein is CASSSTGTGDYGYTF.

The table lists this clone with a few counts. At one end, the junction sequence differs from germline, possibly due to a read error. This CDR3 reads CASSSGTAQNIQYF. CDR3 sequence (DNA): TGCGCCAGCAGCTCAGGGACAGCCCAAAACATTCAGTACTTC. The V gene is TRBV5-1, the J gene TRBJ2-4, with 7 bases lining up with TRBD1. This CDR3 spans 14 amino acids. Germline CDR1 reads SGHRS; CDR2 reads YFSETQ.

This chain links TRBV5-1 with TRBJ2-7; 9 nucleotides line up with TRBD1. The CDR3 sequence is 14 residues long. The trim removed 3 bases at V and 0 bases at J, leaving 1 base unmatched. Looked up from germline, CDR1 is SGHRS and CDR2 is YFSETQ. The CDR3, as DNA: TGCGCCAGCAGCTCGGGACAGGGCTCCTACGAGCAGTACTTC. It yields the protein CASSSGQGSYEQYF.

The DNA for the CDR3 is TGTGCCAGCAGTGAATCGGAGGGGGCAAACTATGGCTACACCTTC. This translates into CASSESEGANYGYTF. The chain couples TRBV6-1 to TRBJ1-2, with 7 bases identical to TRBD1. Looked up from germline, CDR1 is MNHNS and CDR2 is SASEGT. V was clipped by 2 bases and J by 2 bases; unmatched bases: 5. The CDR3 is 15 amino acids.

The V call is TRBV5-6, the J call TRBJ1-1, with a weak D call TRBD1 (5 bases). The CDR3 covers 15 residues. V was clipped by 3 bases and J by 8 bases, with 20 bases between them. Germline CDR1 reads SGHDT; CDR2 reads YYEEEE. CDR3 region: CASSYTRAALSEAFF. CDR3 in DNA: TGTGCCAGCAGCTATACCAGGGCTGCCCTCTCGGAAGCTTTCTTT.

The chain links TRBV7-2 to TRBJ1-6; D is unclear. CDR1 SGHTA and CDR2 FQGNSA come from the germline V gene. V was clipped by 6 bases and J by 7 bases, with 7 bases between them. This CDR3 has 12 residues. CDR3 in amino acids: CASRGRNSPLHF. The DNA of the CDR3 is TGTGCCAGCAGGGGCCGAAATTCACCCCTCCACTTT.

V and J are TRBV6-9 and TRBJ2-7; perhaps TRBD1 as D (5 bases). The V gene lost 6 bases and the J gene lost 3 bases, with 9 bases spanning the gap. Germline V gives CDR1 MNHGY, CDR2 SVAAGI. The CDR3 runs to 12 residues. CDR3 nucleotides: TGTGCCAGCAGGGACAAGATCTACGAGCAGTACTTC. Protein product: CASRDKIYEQYF.

In its sample, this clone was seen a few times. V and J are TRBV7-7 and TRBJ1-1; D gene ambiguous. Germline V gene lookup returns CDR1 SSHAT and CDR2 FNYEAQ (reference sequence). The CDR3 is 12 residues long. CDR3 in amino acids: CALTRGNTEAFF. CDR3 coding DNA: TGTGCTCTCACCCGGGGGAACACTGAAGCTTTCTTT. The variable domain in full, completed from reference TRBV7-7 and TRBJ1-1, reads GAGVSQSPRYKVTKRGQDVTLRCDPISSHATLYWYQQALGQGPEFLTYFNYEAQPDKSGLPSDRFSAERPEGSISTLTIQRTEQRDSAMYRCALTRGNTEAFFGQGTRLTVV.

This clone was counted a single time. V gene TRBV5-1 combines with J gene TRBJ1-2; the D is unclear. V lost 0 bases and J lost 8, with 8 bases in between. The germline V gene encodes CDR1 SGHRS and CDR2 YFSETQ. The CDR3 totals 12 residues. Here the CDR3 DNA reads TGCGCCAGCAGCTTGGGCTTCAGAGGCTACACCTTC. Protein product: CASSLGFRGYTF.

This clone was found once. The chain combines TRBV5-1 with TRBJ2-7; 7 bases match TRBD2. The CDR3 is 14 residues long. Per germline, CDR1 SGHRS and CDR2 YFSETQ. V trimming: 4 bases; J trimming: 4 bases; junction bases outside the gene matches: 8. Here the CDR3 DNA reads TGCGCCAGCAGCGGATCTAGCGGAGATTACGAGCAGTACTTC. Translating gives CASSGSSGDYEQYF. The entire variable domain, with the rest obtained from reference TRBV5-1 and TRBJ2-7, is as follows: KAGVTQTPRYLIKTRGQQVTLSCSPISGHRSVSWYQQTPGQGLQFLFEYFSETQRNKGNFPGRFSGRQFSNSRSEMNVSTLELGDSALYLCASSGSSGDYEQYFGPGTRLTVT.

DNA of the CDR3: TGTGCCAGCAGCCAAGTCCAGGGGGGTCCCTACGAGCAGTACTTC. It translates to CASSQVQGGPYEQYF. This sequence joins TRBV14 and TRBJ2-7; D possibly corresponds to TRBD1 (7 bases). Trimming took 1 base from V and 2 from J, leaving 12 bases between them. Germline CDR1 reads SGHDN; CDR2 reads FVKESK. This CDR3 is built from 15 residues.

The rearrangement joins TRBV19 to TRBJ1-5; TRBD1 agrees at 12 bases. The CDR3 has 18 amino acids. CDR1 and CDR2 from the germline V gene are LNHDA and SQIVND (reference sequence). The trim removed 7 bases at V and 0 bases at J, leaving 10 bases unmatched. The CDR3 protein is CASKPGQGAEYSNQPQHF. CDR3 coding DNA: TGTGCCAGTAAACCGGGACAGGGGGCGGAATATAGCAATCAGCCCCAGCATTTT. Filled out from reference TRBV19 and TRBJ1-5, the complete variable domain reads DGGITQSPKYLFRKEGQNVTLSCEQNLNHDAMYWYRQDPGQGLRLIYYSQIVNDFQKGDIAEGYSVSREKKESFPLTVTSAQKNPTAFYLCASKPGQGAEYSNQPQHFGDGTRLSIL.

The chain carries TRBV25-1 and TRBJ2-5, with 8 bases that match TRBD1. CDR1 MGHDK and CDR2 SYGVNS come from the germline V gene. Trimming took 1 base from V and 3 from J; bases not matched to a gene: 7. This CDR3 region has 16 residues. CDR3 protein: CASSELLTGAEETQYF. CDR3 in DNA: TGTGCCAGCAGTGAATTACTGACAGGGGCTGAAGAGACCCAGTACTTC.

With respect to this clone: A far larger clone is one nucleotide away, so this likely arose from a read error. This rearrangement joins TRBV11-2 to TRBJ2-3, with 8 positions matching TRBD1. The V gene's germline CDR1 is SGHAT and CDR2 FQNNGV. CDR3 length equals 15 residues. V shed 5 bases and J 8 bases; nucleotides not matched to a gene: 12. The CDR3 DNA sequence: TGTGCCAGCAGCGTGCCGCGACAGGGGTTGGGTACGCAGTATTTT. Translated: CASSVPRQGLGTQYF.

The chain has TRBV10-1 and TRBJ2-1; D might be TRBD1 (6 bases). The germline gives CDR1 WNHNN, CDR2 SYGVQD (reference sequence). Between the trimmed V and J ends, which lost 4 bases and 2 bases, there was a span of 12 bases. The CDR3 consists of 15 residues. As DNA, the CDR3 is TGCGCCAGCAGTGGTTCACAGGGAACCTACAATGAGCAGTTCTTC. Encoded protein: CASSGSQGTYNEQFF.